The 5 T cell receptor beta chains below were found in one sample sequenced in a study of circulating CD8 cells and anti-PD-1 response in melanoma. The QIAseq Immune Repertoire TCR panel built the libraries from approximately 15 ng of total RNA. MiXCR, applied by TCRdb to the reads, yields one record per CDR3 protein. In the table there are 950 to 1,100 distinct CDR3 sequences, 5.8% of which are singletons. Live CD3+CD8+TCRalphabeta+ cells were sorted into four subsets by PD-1 and/or TIGIT. Sequencing used CD8+ T cells from PBMCs, obtained at baseline or after one month of anti-PD-1 therapy (not recorded which). Receptors originate from a human donor with melanoma.

This clonotype has only a few counts. The DNA of the CDR3 is TGTGCCAGTAGTTACTCGACAGGGGACGAGCAGTACTTC. It codes for CASSYSTGDEQYF. V and J are TRBV19 and TRBJ2-7, with 8 bases identical to TRBD1. The germline CDR1 and CDR2 sequences are LNHDA and SQIVND (reference sequence). The CDR3 is made up of 13 amino acids. With V trimmed by 5 bases and J by 5 bases, 5 bases remained unmatched.

By frequency in the sample, this clonotype is large. DNA of the CDR3: TGTGCCAGCAGCCCGGACCAAGAGACCCAGTACTTC. Residues: CASSPDQETQYF. V and J are TRBV5-5 and TRBJ2-5; D remains unclear. Germline CDR1 SGHKS, CDR2 YYEKEE (reference sequence). The germline V and J ends were trimmed by 4 bases and 0 bases, with 4 bases remaining between them. The CDR3 sequence is 12 residues long.

By share of the sample, this clonotype is large. This chain connects TRBV28 to TRBJ2-7, with 8 bases lining up with TRBD1. Germline-derived CDR1 and CDR2 are MDHEN and SYDVKM. The CDR3 sequence is 14 residues long. Losses at the gene ends were 3 bases for V and 3 bases for J; bases not matched to a gene: 4. The CDR3 DNA is TGTGCCAGCAGTTTCAGGGGGCCTAACTACGAGCAGTACTTC. Translated, it gives CASSFRGPNYEQYF. Using reference TRBV28 and TRBJ2-7 for the parts outside the CDR3, the full variable domain is DVKVTQSSRYLVKRTGEKVFLECVQDMDHENMFWYRQDPGLGLRLIYFSYDVKMKEKGDIPEGYSVSREKKERFSLILESASTNQTSMYLCASSFRGPNYEQYFGPGTRLTVT.

This clonotype rates as medium-sized (0.01 to 0.1%). The rearrangement uses TRBV19 and TRBJ2-1; TRBD1 is a possible D gene (6 bases). The CDR3 is 18 amino acids. V lost 7 bases and J 0 bases, leaving 22 bases between the germline ends. Germline CDR1 LNHDA, CDR2 SQIVND (reference sequence). The CDR3 DNA is TGTGCCAGTACCTACAGGGACGGCGGTCTAAGCTCCTACAATGAGCAGTTCTTC. The encoded protein is CASTYRDGGLSSYNEQFF. The variable domain in full, with the rest retrieved from reference TRBV19 and TRBJ2-1, is DGGITQSPKYLFRKEGQNVTLSCEQNLNHDAMYWYRQDPGQGLRLIYYSQIVNDFQKGDIAEGYSVSREKKESFPLTVTSAQKNPTAFYLCASTYRDGGLSSYNEQFFGPGTRLTVL.

Notes on this clonotype: A read error may account for a junction end that differs from germline. V is TRBV4-1 and J is TRBJ2-3; 8 nucleotides match TRBD2. This CDR3 comprises 18 residues. The V gene's germline CDR1 is MGHRA and CDR2 YSYEKL. The CDR3 nucleotides read TGTGCCAGCAGCCAAGATCCGACGGGGGGGCCGAGCACAGATACGCAGTATTTT. Protein sequence: CASSQDPTGGPSTDTQYF.